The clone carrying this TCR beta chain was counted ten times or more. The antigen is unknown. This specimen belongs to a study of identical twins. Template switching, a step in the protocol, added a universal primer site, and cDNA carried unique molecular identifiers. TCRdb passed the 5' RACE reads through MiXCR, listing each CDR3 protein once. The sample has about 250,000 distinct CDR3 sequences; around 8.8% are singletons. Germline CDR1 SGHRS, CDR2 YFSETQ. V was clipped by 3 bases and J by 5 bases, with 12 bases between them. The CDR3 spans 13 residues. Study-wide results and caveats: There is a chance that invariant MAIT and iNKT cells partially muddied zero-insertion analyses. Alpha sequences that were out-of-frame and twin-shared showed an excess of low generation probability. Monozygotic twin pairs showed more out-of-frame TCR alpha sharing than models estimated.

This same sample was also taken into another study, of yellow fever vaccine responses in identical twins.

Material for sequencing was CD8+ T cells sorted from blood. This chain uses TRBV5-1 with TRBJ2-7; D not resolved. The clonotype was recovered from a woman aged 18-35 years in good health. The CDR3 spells CASSSLTENEQYF. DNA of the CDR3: TGCGCCAGCAGCTCCCTGACGGAAAACGAGCAGTACTTC. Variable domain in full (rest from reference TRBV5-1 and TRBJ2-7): KAGVTQTPRYLIKTRGQQVTLSCSPISGHRSVSWYQQTPGQGLQFLFEYFSETQRNKGNFPGRFSGRQFSNSRSEMNVSTLELGDSALYLCASSSLTENEQYFGPGTRLTVT.